Below, 21 T cell receptor beta chains from the same sample are listed, as sequenced in a study of T cell changes during pregnancy in multiple sclerosis. Repertoires were generated with immunoSEQ multiplex PCR, while TCRdb's copy carries only in-frame clones and drops some. Here the sample spans tens of thousands of clones, roughly 93% being singletons. The material was peripheral blood, obtained in the third trimester of pregnancy. Source of these receptors: a female donor with multiple sclerosis, enrolled in a pregnancy study.

The count of this clone is one. This chain joins TRBV29-1 and TRBJ2-4; no clear D gene. Deletions cut 0 bases from V and 10 bases from J, with 10 bases between. Germline assignment: CDR1 SQVTM and CDR2 ANQGSEA. The CDR3 extends over 12 amino acids. This CDR3 reads CSVEEVGEIQYF. In DNA form, the CDR3 reads TGCAGCGTTGAAGAGGTAGGAGAGATTCAGTACTTC.

The V and J genes are TRBV4-1 and TRBJ1-1, with D tentatively TRBD1 (6 bases). Trimming pared 6 bases from V and 5 bases from J, leaving 13 bases between. CDR1 MGHRA and CDR2 YSYEKL come from the germline V gene. CDR3 length: 13 amino acids. Here the CDR3 reads CASSPTGRTEAFF. The CDR3 DNA sequence: TGCGCCAGCAGTCCAACAGGGCGAACTGAAGCTTTCTTT.

The chain couples TRBV7-9 to TRBJ2-2, with 12 bases lining up with TRBD2. This CDR3 is 17 amino acids long. Germline V gene sequence: CDR1 SEHNR, CDR2 FQNEAQ (reference sequence). J gave up 4 bases and V 5 bases, and 8 bases lay outside the gene matches. CDR3: CASSLPGLAGITGELFF. The CDR3, as DNA: TGTGCCAGCAGCCTCCCGGGACTAGCGGGTATCACCGGGGAGCTGTTTTTT.

The V gene is TRBV7-2, the J gene TRBJ2-7; D is unclear. The CDR3 totals 12 residues. The V gene's germline CDR1 is SGHTA and CDR2 FQGNSA. V lost 1 base and J lost 4, with 5 bases in between. CDR3: CASSLERYEQYF. The CDR3, as DNA: TGTGCCAGCAGCTTAGAGAGGTACGAGCAGTACTTC.

V is TRBV29-1 and J is TRBJ1-2; 7 bases are a match to TRBD1. CDR1 and CDR2 (germline): SQVTM, ANQGSEA. The CDR3 has 15 amino acids. After removal of 6 bases from V and 4 bases from J, the junction contained 14 bases not matched to a gene. CDR3 DNA sequence: TGCAGCGTGGGTGGTACAGGGGTCGGCGGCTATGGCTACACCTTC. Its protein is CSVGGTGVGGYGYTF.

CDR3 bases: TGTGCCAGCAGCTTAGACTACAGAACGGATTCACCCCTCCACTTT. Translation: CASSLDYRTDSPLHF. This rearrangement joins TRBV5-4 to TRBJ1-6, with no clear D. Germline V gives CDR1 SGHNT, CDR2 YYREEE (reference sequence). The CDR3 loop spans 15 amino acids. V was shortened by 2 bases and J by 8 bases, with 14 bases between the two germline ends. The full variable domain, completed using reference TRBV5-4 and TRBJ1-6, is ETGVTQSPTHLIKTRGQQVTLRCSSQSGHNTVSWYQQALGQGPQFIFQYYREEENGRGNFPPRFSGLQFPNYSSELNVNALELDDSALYLCASSLDYRTDSPLHFGNGTRLTVT.

The chain combines TRBV19 with TRBJ1-4; D may be TRBD1 (5 bases). V lost 3 bases to trimming and J lost 3 bases, with 11 bases between them. CDR1 is LNHDA and CDR2 is SQIVND in the germline V gene (reference sequence). CDR3 size: 15 residues. CDR3 coding DNA: TGTGCCAGTAGTATCGGGGGGGAAGCTAATGAAAAACTGTTTTTT. It translates to CASSIGGEANEKLFF. The whole variable domain, remainder taken from reference TRBV19 and TRBJ1-4, is DGGITQSPKYLFRKEGQNVTLSCEQNLNHDAMYWYRQDPGQGLRLIYYSQIVNDFQKGDIAEGYSVSREKKESFPLTVTSAQKNPTAFYLCASSIGGEANEKLFFGSGTQLSVL.

This sequence joins TRBV9 and TRBJ2-2, with 9 nucleotides matching TRBD1. J gave up 7 bases and V 0 bases, and 4 bases lay outside the gene matches. The germline gives CDR1 SGDLS, CDR2 YYNGEE. The CDR3 totals 15 residues. The CDR3: CASSVVGTGYGELFF. CDR3 in DNA: TGTGCCAGCAGCGTAGTTGGGACAGGGTACGGGGAGCTGTTTTTT.

Here the CDR3 DNA reads TGCGCCAGCAGCTTGGACTACCTCGGGGCTGAAGCTTTCTTT. It is translated as CASSLDYLGAEAFF. V gene TRBV5-1 combines with J gene TRBJ1-1; D unclear. Trimming left V 0 bases short and J 6 bases short, with 12 bases between. CDR1 is SGHRS and CDR2 is YFSETQ in the germline V gene. The CDR3 length is 14 residues.

This rearrangement joins TRBV6-6 to TRBJ1-1; D is possibly TRBD1 (6 bases). Germline V CDR1 and CDR2: MNHNY, SVGAGI (reference sequence). V lost 5 bases to trimming and J lost 0 bases, with 13 bases between them. The CDR3 is 15 amino acids. For the CDR3, the DNA is TGTGCCAGCAGTGCCCTACAGGGTTTGAACACTGAAGCTTTCTTT. Protein product: CASSALQGLNTEAFF.

This rearrangement joins TRBV2 to TRBJ1-2; tentatively, D is TRBD1 (6 bases). Deletions cut 7 bases from V and 1 base from J, with 10 bases between. CDR3 length equals 13 residues. Germline V CDR1 and CDR2: SNHLY, FYNNEI. CDR3 region: CASIGTYNYGYTF. CDR3 DNA sequence: TGTGCCAGCATAGGGACATATAACTATGGCTACACCTTC.

This clone was counted a single time. The chain recombines TRBV2 with TRBJ1-3, with 11 positions matching TRBD1. The CDR3 runs to 18 residues. The J segment lost 2 bases and the V segment lost 6 bases, leaving 12 bases of the junction unmatched. Germline V gene sequence: CDR1 SNHLY, CDR2 FYNNEI. CDR3 bases: TGTGCCAGCAGGGACCCGGGGGCGGACAGGGGGCCTGGAAACACCATATATTTT. Translated, it gives CASRDPGADRGPGNTIYF.

The chain recombines TRBV7-8 with TRBJ1-3, with 10 bases lining up with TRBD1. The CDR3 is 16 amino acids. Germline V gene data show CDR1 as SGHVS and CDR2 as FQNEAQ. V was clipped by 4 bases and J by 0 bases; unmatched bases: 3. The CDR3, as DNA: TGTGCCAGCAGCTCCCGGGACAGGGGCTCTGGAAACACCATATATTTT. This encodes CASSSRDRGSGNTIYF.

DNA of the CDR3: TGTGCCAGCAGGAGCTCTGGGGCCAACGTCCTGACTTTC. This translates into CASRSSGANVLTF. The V and J genes are TRBV27 and TRBJ2-6, with D unresolved. The V gene lost 6 bases and the J gene lost 0 bases, with 3 bases spanning the gap. This CDR3 has 13 amino acids. Looked up from germline, CDR1 is MNHEY and CDR2 is SMNVEV (reference sequence).

The chain couples TRBV7-9 to TRBJ1-1; D is unclear. The V and J ends lost 5 bases and 6 bases respectively, with 16 bases between them. The germline V gene encodes CDR1 SEHNR and CDR2 FQNEAQ (reference sequence). The CDR3 is 14 amino acids. CDR3 sequence (DNA): TGTGCCAGCAGCCCGATCACGGGTTTTTCTGAAGCTTTCTTT. This translates into CASSPITGFSEAFF.

The V call is TRBV6-4, the J call TRBJ2-2; D might be TRBD2 (5 bases). Germline lookup yields CDR1 MRHNA and CDR2 SNTAGT. With 6 bases removed from V and 6 bases from J, the gap between germline ends came to 8 bases. The CDR3 has 12 amino acids. The DNA of the CDR3 is TGTGCCAGCAGCAGCGGTGCCGGGGAGCTGTTTTTT. Translated: CASSSGAGELFF.

CDR3 sequence: CASSGGLSTNEKLFF. CDR3 coding DNA: TGTGCCAGCAGCGGGGGGCTCTCAACTAATGAAAAACTGTTTTTT. This chain links TRBV9 with TRBJ1-4, with a tentative D call TRBD1 (6 bases). CDR1 is SGDLS and CDR2 is YYNGEE in the germline V gene. The V and J ends lost 3 bases and 0 bases respectively, with 9 bases between them. This CDR3 spans 15 amino acids.

The chain recombines TRBV6-6 with TRBJ1-1; weak D call: TRBD1 (5 bases). V was shortened by 11 bases and J by 1 base, with 14 bases between the two germline ends. In germline, CDR1 is MNHNY, CDR2 SVGAGI (reference sequence). The CDR3 spans 13 residues. CDR3 sequence (DNA): TGTGCCGGCAAAGGAGGGGAGAACACTGAAGCTTTCTTT. Residues: CAGKGGENTEAFF.

This chain connects TRBV27 to TRBJ2-3; 7 bases agree with TRBD1. The length of the CDR3 is 15 residues. Looked up from germline, CDR1 is MNHEY and CDR2 is SMNVEV (reference sequence). Trimming at V came to 5 bases and at J to 1 base, leaving 6 bases not matched to a gene. Written as DNA, the CDR3 is TGTGCCAGCAGTCGCCGGGACAGTCGCACAGATACGCAGTATTTT. This gives the protein CASSRRDSRTDTQYF.

This clone has only one observation. The rearrangement joins TRBV5-1 to TRBJ1-1, with TRBD1 identical over 9 bases. The CDR3 length is 16 residues. CDR1 and CDR2 from the germline V gene are SGHRS and YFSETQ. V lost 4 bases, J lost 1 base, and 8 bases stayed unmatched. Written as DNA, the CDR3 is TGCGCCAGCAGCCAGAGATACAGGGGGCGGAACACTGAAGCTTTCTTT. Translated: CASSQRYRGRNTEAFF. The whole variable domain, filled in from reference TRBV5-1 and TRBJ1-1, reads KAGVTQTPRYLIKTRGQQVTLSCSPISGHRSVSWYQQTPGQGLQFLFEYFSETQRNKGNFPGRFSGRQFSNSRSEMNVSTLELGDSALYLCASSQRYRGRNTEAFFGQGTRLTVV.

The gene calls are TRBV5-1 and TRBJ1-2; D not resolved. Germline assignment: CDR1 SGHRS and CDR2 YFSETQ. V was cut by 0 bases and J by 8 bases, with 8 bases left in between. The CDR3 spans 12 residues. DNA for the CDR3: TGCGCCAGCAGCTTGGGCGTCGAGGGCTACACCTTC. Its translation: CASSLGVEGYTF.